This entry lists 3 T cell receptor beta chains sequenced from one sample in a study of cytomegalovirus exposure and HLA in healthy donors. The PCR made use of 60 Vbeta and 13 Jbeta primers. Using immunoSEQ multiplex PCR, the repertoire was profiled, and TCRdb retains in-frame clones only, with some absent. Of some 160,000 clones listed, approximately 9% were seen once; the top ten hold around 1.9%. The sequencing input was PBMCs. The receptors here all came from a male donor in good health and CMV-seronegative.

This clone occurred a few times. The chain is built from TRBV7-9 and TRBJ1-6; 7 nucleotides match TRBD1. This CDR3 region has 16 residues. V lost 1 base, J lost 5 bases, and 5 bases stayed unmatched. Germline V CDR1 and CDR2: SEHNR, FQNEAQ (reference sequence). The CDR3 coding sequence is TGTGCCAGCAGCTTAGAACGGGACAGACATAATTCACCCCTCCACTTT. As protein: CASSLERDRHNSPLHF.

This clone has a handful of counts. V and J are TRBV7-9 and TRBJ2-7, with 7 bases fitting TRBD1. The CDR3 extends over 15 amino acids. V dropped 4 bases and J dropped 3; count of bases not matched to a gene: 9. Per germline, CDR1 SEHNR and CDR2 FQNEAQ (reference sequence). CDR3 DNA: TGTGCCAGCAGCTCAACTACCGGGACAGACTACGAGCAGTACTTC. As protein: CASSSTTGTDYEQYF.

This clone has only a few counts. CDR3 sequence: CASGLGLQGADEQFF. The CDR3 nucleotides are TGTGCTAGTGGTTTGGGCCTACAGGGGGCTGATGAGCAGTTCTTC. The chain couples TRBV12-5 to TRBJ2-1; TRBD1 matches at 9 bases. Looked up from germline, CDR1 is LGHNT and CDR2 is FRNRAP. Unmatched junction bases numbered 6, after V lost 1 base and J lost 8 bases. The CDR3 has 15 amino acids. Full variable domain (remainder filled in from reference TRBV12-5 and TRBJ2-1): DARVTQTPRHKVTEMGQEVTMRCQPILGHNTVFWYRQTMMQGLELLAYFRNRAPLDDSGMPKDRFSAEMPDATLATLKIQPSEPRDSAVYFCASGLGLQGADEQFFGPGTRLTVL.